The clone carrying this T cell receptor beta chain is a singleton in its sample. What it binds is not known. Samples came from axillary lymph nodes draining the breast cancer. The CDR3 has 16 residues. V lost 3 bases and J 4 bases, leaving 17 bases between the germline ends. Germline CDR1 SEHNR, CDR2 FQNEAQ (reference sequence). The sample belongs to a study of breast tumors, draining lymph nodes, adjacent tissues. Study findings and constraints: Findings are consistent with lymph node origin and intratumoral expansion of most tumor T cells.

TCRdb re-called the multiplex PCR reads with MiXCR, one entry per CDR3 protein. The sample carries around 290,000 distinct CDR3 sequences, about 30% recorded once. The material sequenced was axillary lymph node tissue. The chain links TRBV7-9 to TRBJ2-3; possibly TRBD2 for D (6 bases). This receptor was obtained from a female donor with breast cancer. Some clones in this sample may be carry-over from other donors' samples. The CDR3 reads CASSLGTGLGADTQYF. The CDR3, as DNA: TGTGCCAGCAGCTTGGGGACTGGCCTAGGCGCAGATACGCAGTATTTT.